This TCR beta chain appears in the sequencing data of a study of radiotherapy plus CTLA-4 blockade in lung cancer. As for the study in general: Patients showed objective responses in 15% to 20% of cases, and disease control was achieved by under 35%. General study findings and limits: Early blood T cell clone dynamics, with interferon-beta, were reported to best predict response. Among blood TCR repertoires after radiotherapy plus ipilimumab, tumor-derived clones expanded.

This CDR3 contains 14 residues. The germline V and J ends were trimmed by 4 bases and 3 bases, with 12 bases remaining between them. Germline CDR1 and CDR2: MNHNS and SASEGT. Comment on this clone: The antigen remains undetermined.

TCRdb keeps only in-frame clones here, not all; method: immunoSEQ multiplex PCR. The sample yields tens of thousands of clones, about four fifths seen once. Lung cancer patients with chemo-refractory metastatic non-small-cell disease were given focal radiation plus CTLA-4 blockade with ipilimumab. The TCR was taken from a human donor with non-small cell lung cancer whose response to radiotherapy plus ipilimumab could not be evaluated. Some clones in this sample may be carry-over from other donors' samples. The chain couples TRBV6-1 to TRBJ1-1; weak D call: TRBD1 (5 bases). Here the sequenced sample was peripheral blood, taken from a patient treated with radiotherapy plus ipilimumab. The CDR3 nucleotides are TGTGCCAGCAGTGGAAGGGGAAGAGACACTGAAGCTTTCTTT. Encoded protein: CASSGRGRDTEAFF.